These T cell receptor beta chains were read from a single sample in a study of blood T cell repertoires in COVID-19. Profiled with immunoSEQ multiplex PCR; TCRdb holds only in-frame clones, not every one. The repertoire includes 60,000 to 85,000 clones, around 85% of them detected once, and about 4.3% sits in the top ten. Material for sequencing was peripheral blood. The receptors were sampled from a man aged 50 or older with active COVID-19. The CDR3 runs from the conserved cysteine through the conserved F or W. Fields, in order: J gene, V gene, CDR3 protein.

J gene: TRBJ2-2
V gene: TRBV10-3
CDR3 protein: CAISESAGGYGGELFF

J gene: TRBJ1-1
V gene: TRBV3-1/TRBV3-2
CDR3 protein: CASSRAKGPTEAFF

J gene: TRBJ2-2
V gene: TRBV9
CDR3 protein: CASSGQAISNTGELFF

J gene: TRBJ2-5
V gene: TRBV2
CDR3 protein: CASSLPKGQETQYF

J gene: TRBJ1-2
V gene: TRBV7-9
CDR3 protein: CASSPRGQGAGGYTF

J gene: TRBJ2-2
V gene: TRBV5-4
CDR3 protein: CASSYRTRSTGELFF

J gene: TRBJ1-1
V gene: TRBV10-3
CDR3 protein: CAISDQGRTEAFF

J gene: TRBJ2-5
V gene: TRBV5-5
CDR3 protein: CASSFEGQGARETQYF

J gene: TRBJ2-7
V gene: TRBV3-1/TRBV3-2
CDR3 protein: CASSRDSLSYEQYF

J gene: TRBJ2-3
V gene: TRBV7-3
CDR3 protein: CASSLLESDRTQYF

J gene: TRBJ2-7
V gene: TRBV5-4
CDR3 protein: CASSPGTSGRNTNYEQYF

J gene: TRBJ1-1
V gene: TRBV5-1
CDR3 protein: CASSPEGDRGIMNTEAFF

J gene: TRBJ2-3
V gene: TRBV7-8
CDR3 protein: CASSYWTGLADTQYF

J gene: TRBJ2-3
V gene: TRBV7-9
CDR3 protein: CASSPSGRANTDTQYF

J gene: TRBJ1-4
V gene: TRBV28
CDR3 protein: CASSADRVRKLFF